The 12 T cell receptor beta chains listed next were all sequenced from one sample in a study of technical replicates of blood from a few donors. Profiled with immunoSEQ multiplex PCR; TCRdb holds only in-frame clones, not every one. The sample yields 75,000 or so clones, 95% seen once. The sample was T cells isolated from PBMCs. These receptors originate from a human donor in good health.

The rearrangement uses TRBV4-1 and TRBJ1-2; D perhaps matches TRBD1 (6 bases). CDR1 is MGHRA, CDR2 YSYEKL, per germline. This CDR3 is built from 17 residues. V was shortened by 4 bases and J by 6 bases, with 24 bases between the two germline ends. The CDR3 DNA is TGCGCCAGCAGCCCCAGTGAGACAGGCCCAGTTTTGGATGGCTACACCTTC. Protein: CASSPSETGPVLDGYTF.

Only one count was recorded for this clone. The chain joins TRBV30 to TRBJ2-2; 9 bases map to TRBD1. This CDR3 is 17 amino acids long. Trimming removed 8 bases from V and 4 bases from J; junction bases left unmatched: 17. Germline V gene sequence: CDR1 GTSNPN, CDR2 SVGIG (reference sequence). CDR3 loop: CALPRTGQGTGTGELFF. The CDR3 DNA is TGTGCCCTTCCCCGCACGGGACAGGGAACCGGCACCGGGGAGCTGTTTTTT.

This chain uses TRBV4-1 with TRBJ2-5; TRBD2 is a possible D gene (6 bases). Germline CDR1 MGHRA, CDR2 YSYEKL. This CDR3 has 16 residues. Trimming took 0 bases from V and 5 from J, leaving 16 bases between them. This chain's CDR3 is CASSQEATGVGETQYF. The CDR3 DNA follows: TGCGCCAGCAGCCAAGAGGCGACGGGAGTCGGTGAGACCCAGTACTTC.

The V call is TRBV2, the J call TRBJ2-7, with TRBD1 matching over 9 bases. The CDR3 has 13 residues. V lost 5 bases to trimming and J lost 2 bases; unmatched junction nucleotides: 1. Germline V gene data show CDR1 as SNHLY and CDR2 as FYNNEI. The CDR3 DNA follows: TGTGCCAGCAGTTGGACAGGGGCCTACGAGCAGTACTTC. Its protein is CASSWTGAYEQYF.

The table lists this clone with a count of one. This chain joins TRBV5-1 and TRBJ2-5; D might be TRBD2 (5 bases). The ends were cut back, 0 bases at V and 10 bases at J, with 13 bases in the middle. The CDR3 has 13 amino acids. Germline V gene lookup returns CDR1 SGHRS and CDR2 YFSETQ. The CDR3 DNA reads TGCGCCAGCAGCTTGGGAGACGAAGAGGGCCAGTACTTC. Protein: CASSLGDEEGQYF.

This clone was seen a handful of times. This chain connects TRBV20-1 to TRBJ2-5; D is possibly TRBD2 (6 bases). The CDR3 contains 11 residues. Trimming pared 5 bases from V and 7 bases from J, leaving 11 bases between. Per germline, CDR1 DFQATT and CDR2 SNEGSKA (reference sequence). The CDR3 DNA reads TGCAGTGCTTGGGACTGGGGGACCCAGTACTTC. This gives the protein CSAWDWGTQYF.

The chain uses TRBV30 and TRBJ1-2, with TRBD1 identical over 9 bases. Trimming at V came to 0 bases and at J to 5 bases, leaving 7 bases not matched to a gene. The germline V gene encodes CDR1 GTSNPN and CDR2 SVGIG (reference sequence). The length of the CDR3 is 15 residues. CDR3 protein: CAWSVRDREHYGYTF. The CDR3 DNA reads as TGTGCCTGGAGTGTTAGGGACAGGGAGCATTATGGCTACACCTTC. Combining the CDR3 with reference TRBV30 and TRBJ1-2 gives the whole variable domain SQTIHQWPATLVQPVGSPLSLECTVEGTSNPNLYWYRQAAGRGLQLLFYSVGIGQISSEVPQNLSASRPQDRQFILSSKKLLLSDSGFYLCAWSVRDREHYGYTFGSGTRLTVV.

The genes are TRBV5-1 and TRBJ2-5; TRBD2 agrees at 11 bases. This CDR3 region has 15 residues. V gave up 4 bases and J gave up 5 bases; unmatched junction bases: 7. Germline CDR1 reads SGHRS; CDR2 reads YFSETQ. The CDR3 DNA follows: TGCGCCAGCAGCAAGGGGACTAGCGGAGAGGAGACCCAGTACTTC. Residues: CASSKGTSGEETQYF.

The chain employs TRBV5-1 and TRBJ2-3; TRBD2 matches at 7 bases. The CDR3 is made up of 17 amino acids. The germline V gene has CDR1 SGHRS and CDR2 YFSETQ. Trimming cost V 0 bases and J 0 bases; bases outside gene matches: 7. CDR3 sequence reads: CASSLGAWRESTDTQYF. The CDR3 nucleotides read TGCGCCAGCAGCTTGGGAGCGTGGCGGGAGAGCACAGATACGCAGTATTTT. The variable domain in full, with the rest retrieved from reference TRBV5-1 and TRBJ2-3, is KAGVTQTPRYLIKTRGQQVTLSCSPISGHRSVSWYQQTPGQGLQFLFEYFSETQRNKGNFPGRFSGRQFSNSRSEMNVSTLELGDSALYLCASSLGAWRESTDTQYFGPGTRLTVL.

The chain is built from TRBV18 and TRBJ2-5; 11 bases match TRBD2. V lost 3 bases, J lost 4 bases, and 4 bases stayed unmatched. Germline CDR1 KGHSH, CDR2 LQKENI. The length of the CDR3 is 15 residues. Here the CDR3 reads CASSPLAGGLETQYF. Here the CDR3 DNA reads TGTGCCAGCTCACCCCTAGCGGGAGGCCTAGAGACCCAGTACTTC. Drawing the rest from reference TRBV18 and TRBJ2-5, the complete variable domain is NAGVMQNPRHLVRRRGQEARLRCSPMKGHSHVYWYRQLPEEGLKFMVYLQKENIIDESGMPKERFSAEFPKEGPSILRIQQVVRGDSAAYFCASSPLAGGLETQYFGPGTRLLVL.

The chain recombines TRBV30 with TRBJ1-5; TRBD1 agrees at 9 bases. Per germline, CDR1 GTSNPN and CDR2 SVGIG (reference sequence). The length of the CDR3 is 13 residues. The V and J ends lost 7 bases and 6 bases, in that order; junction bases with no gene match: 7. Here the CDR3 reads CAYSQGARQPQHF. DNA of the CDR3: TGTGCCTACTCACAGGGGGCACGTCAGCCCCAGCATTTT.

The rearrangement uses TRBV28 and TRBJ2-7, with 9 bases fitting TRBD2. J was trimmed by 0 bases and V by 6 bases; bases with no gene match: 6. This CDR3 is built from 15 residues. In germline, CDR1 is MDHEN, CDR2 SYDVKM. The CDR3 is CASSVLSGSSYEQYF. CDR3 coding DNA: TGTGCCAGCAGCGTCCTTAGCGGGAGCTCCTACGAGCAGTACTTC.